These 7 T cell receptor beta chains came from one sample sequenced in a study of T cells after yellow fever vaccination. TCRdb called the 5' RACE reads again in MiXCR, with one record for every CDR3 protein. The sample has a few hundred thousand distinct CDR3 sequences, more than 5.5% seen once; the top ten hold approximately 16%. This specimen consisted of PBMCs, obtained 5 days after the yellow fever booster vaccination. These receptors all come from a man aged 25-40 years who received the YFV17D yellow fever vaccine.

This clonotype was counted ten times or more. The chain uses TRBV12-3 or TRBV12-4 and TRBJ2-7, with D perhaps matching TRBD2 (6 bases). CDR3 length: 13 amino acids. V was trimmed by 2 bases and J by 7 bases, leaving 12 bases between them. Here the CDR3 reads CASSLTPGGEQYF. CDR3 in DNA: TGTGCCAGCAGTTTAACCCCTGGGGGGGAGCAGTACTTC.

The CDR3 reads CASSRGLAAYNEQFF. The CDR3 bases are TGTGCCAGCAGCCGGGGACTAGCGGCTTACAATGAGCAGTTCTTC. The chain uses TRBV7-2 and TRBJ2-1; 11 nucleotides line up with TRBD2. V was clipped by 5 bases and J by 4 bases; unmatched bases: 4. The germline gives CDR1 SGHTA, CDR2 FQGNSA. This CDR3 is built from 15 residues.

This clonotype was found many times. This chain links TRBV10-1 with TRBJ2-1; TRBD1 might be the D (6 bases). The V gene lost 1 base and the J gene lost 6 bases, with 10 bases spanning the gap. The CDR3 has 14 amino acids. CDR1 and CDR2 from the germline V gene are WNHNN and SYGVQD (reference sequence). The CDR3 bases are TGCGCCAGCAGTGAGTGGGGGCTCGGCAATGAGCAGTTCTTC. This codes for CASSEWGLGNEQFF.

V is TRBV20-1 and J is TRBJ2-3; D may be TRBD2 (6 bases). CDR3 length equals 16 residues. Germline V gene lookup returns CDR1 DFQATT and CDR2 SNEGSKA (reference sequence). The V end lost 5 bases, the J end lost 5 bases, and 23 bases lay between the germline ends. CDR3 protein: CSASTATTGTLDTQYF. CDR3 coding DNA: TGCAGTGCTTCTACCGCGACCACCGGGACTCTAGATACGCAGTATTTT.

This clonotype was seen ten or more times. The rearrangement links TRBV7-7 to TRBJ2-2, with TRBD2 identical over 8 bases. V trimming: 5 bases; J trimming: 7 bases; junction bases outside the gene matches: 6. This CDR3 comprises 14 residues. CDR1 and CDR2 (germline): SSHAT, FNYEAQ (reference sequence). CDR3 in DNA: TGTGCCAGCAGCCCCGGTACTAGCGGCGGGGAGCTGTTTTTT. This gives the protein CASSPGTSGGELFF.

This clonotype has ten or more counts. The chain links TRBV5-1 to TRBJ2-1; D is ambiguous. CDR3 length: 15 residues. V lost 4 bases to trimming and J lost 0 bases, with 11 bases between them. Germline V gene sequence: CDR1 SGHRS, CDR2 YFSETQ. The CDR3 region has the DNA TGCGCCAGCAGCGTTCAGGTTAGCTCCTACAATGAGCAGTTCTTC. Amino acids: CASSVQVSSYNEQFF.

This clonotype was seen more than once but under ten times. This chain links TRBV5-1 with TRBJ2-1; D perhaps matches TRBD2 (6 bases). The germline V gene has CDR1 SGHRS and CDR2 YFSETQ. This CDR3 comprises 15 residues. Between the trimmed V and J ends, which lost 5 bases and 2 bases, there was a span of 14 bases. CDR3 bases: TGCGCCAGCAGAGGCACGGGGGAGGCCTACAATGAGCAGTTCTTC. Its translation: CASRGTGEAYNEQFF. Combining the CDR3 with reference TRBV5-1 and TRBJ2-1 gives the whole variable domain KAGVTQTPRYLIKTRGQQVTLSCSPISGHRSVSWYQQTPGQGLQFLFEYFSETQRNKGNFPGRFSGRQFSNSRSEMNVSTLELGDSALYLCASRGTGEAYNEQFFGPGTRLTVL.